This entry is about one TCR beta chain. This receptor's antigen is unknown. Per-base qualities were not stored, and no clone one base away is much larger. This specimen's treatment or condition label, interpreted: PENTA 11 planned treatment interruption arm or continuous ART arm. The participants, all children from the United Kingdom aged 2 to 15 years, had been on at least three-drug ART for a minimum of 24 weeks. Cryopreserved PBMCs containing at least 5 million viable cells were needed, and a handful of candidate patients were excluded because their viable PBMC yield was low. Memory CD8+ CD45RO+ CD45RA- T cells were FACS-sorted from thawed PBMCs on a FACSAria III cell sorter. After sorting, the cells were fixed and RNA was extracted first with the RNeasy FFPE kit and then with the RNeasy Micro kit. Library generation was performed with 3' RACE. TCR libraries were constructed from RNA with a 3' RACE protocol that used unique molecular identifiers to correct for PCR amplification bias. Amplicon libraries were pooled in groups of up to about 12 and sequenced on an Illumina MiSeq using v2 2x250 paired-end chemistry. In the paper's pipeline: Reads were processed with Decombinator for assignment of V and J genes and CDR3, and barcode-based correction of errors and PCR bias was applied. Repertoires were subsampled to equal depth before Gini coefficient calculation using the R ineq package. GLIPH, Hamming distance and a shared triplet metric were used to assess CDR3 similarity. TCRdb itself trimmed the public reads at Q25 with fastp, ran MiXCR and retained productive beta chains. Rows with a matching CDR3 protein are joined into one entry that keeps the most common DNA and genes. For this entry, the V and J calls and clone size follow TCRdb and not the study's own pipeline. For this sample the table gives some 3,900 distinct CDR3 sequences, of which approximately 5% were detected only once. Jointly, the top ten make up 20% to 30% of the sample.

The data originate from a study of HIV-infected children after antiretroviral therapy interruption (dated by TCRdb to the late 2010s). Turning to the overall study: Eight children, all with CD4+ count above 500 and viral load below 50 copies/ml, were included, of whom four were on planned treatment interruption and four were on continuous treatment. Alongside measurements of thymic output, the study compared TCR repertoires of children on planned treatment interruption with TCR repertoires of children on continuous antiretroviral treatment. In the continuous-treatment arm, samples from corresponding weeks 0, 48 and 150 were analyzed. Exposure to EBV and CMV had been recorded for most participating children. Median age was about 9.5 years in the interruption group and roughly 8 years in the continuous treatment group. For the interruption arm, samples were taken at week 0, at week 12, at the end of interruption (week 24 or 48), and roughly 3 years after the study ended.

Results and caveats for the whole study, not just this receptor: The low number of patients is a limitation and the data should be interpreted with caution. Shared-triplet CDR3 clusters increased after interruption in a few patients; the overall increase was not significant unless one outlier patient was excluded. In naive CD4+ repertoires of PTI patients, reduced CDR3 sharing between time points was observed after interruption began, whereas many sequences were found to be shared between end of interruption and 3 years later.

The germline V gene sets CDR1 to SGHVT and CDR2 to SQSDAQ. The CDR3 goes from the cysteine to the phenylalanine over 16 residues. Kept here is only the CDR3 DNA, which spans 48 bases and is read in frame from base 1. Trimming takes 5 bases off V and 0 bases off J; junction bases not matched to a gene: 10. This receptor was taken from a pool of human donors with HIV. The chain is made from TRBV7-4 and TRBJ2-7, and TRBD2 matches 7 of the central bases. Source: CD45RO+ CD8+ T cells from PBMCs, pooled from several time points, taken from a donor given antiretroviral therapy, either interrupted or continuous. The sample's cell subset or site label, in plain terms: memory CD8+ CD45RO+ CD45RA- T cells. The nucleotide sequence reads TGTGCCAGCAGCGGTTTTGTGGGGAGGGACTCCTACGAGCAGTACTTC. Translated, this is CASSGFVGRDSYEQYF.